This T cell receptor beta chain appears in the sequencing data of a study of T-cell reconstitution after alpha-beta-depleted transplantation in children. This clonotype has a count of ten or more. Antigen unknown. Preparation of the TCRbeta library involved a method that used unique molecular identifiers. TCRdb reprocessed the PCR reads via MiXCR and lists one record per CDR3 protein. The repertoire holds about 100,000 distinct CDR3 sequences, with about 6.4% as singletons. The CDR3 covers 16 residues. J gave up 0 bases and V 6 bases, and 14 bases lay outside the gene matches. Per the germline V gene, CDR1 is DFQATT and CDR2 is SNEGSKA (reference sequence). Study-level points and caveats: Newly generated T cells supplied most T-cell counts and diversity one year post-transplant. Expanded graft clones, several hundred of them, were reportedly the source of alpha-beta T cells about two months after transplant. Several patients had high TCRbeta diversity at day 60; it came from surviving recipient T cells and thymic progenitors.

The sample in question was PBMCs, mostly from graft donor cells, obtained 360 days after TCRalphabeta/CD19-depleted stem cell transplant. The source of this sequence is a male patient between 2 and 15 years old who had a stem cell transplant for acute lymphoblastic leukemia, so the T cells may come from the graft donor. This chain uses TRBV20-1 with TRBJ2-7, with TRBD2 matching over 7 bases. CDR3 sequence (DNA): TGCAGTGCCGACGCGGGGGAACCATCGAGCTCCTACGAGCAGTACTTC. Encoded protein: CSADAGEPSSSYEQYF.